This entry lists 10 T cell receptor beta chains sequenced from one sample in a study of blood T cells in healthy people across ages. With a J-beta primer mix and a sample-barcoded 5' primer, a second PCR ran about 7 to 11 cycles. Each CDR3 protein is one row after TCRdb ran MiXCR on the 5' RACE reads. The sample includes roughly 800,000 distinct CDR3 sequences, 58% of them seen just once. Sequenced: blood. These receptor sequences come from a young man in good health.

The chain employs TRBV27 and TRBJ2-7; 7 bases are a match to TRBD1. The DNA end is more similar to TRBJ2-5, so the J call may be wrong. This CDR3 region has 15 residues. Germline CDR1 and CDR2: MNHEY and SMNVEV (reference sequence). CDR3 protein: CASSFVGQSQETQYF. In nucleotides, the CDR3 is TGTGCCAGCAGTTTCGTGGGACAGTCCCAAGAGACCCAGTACTTC.

The gene calls are TRBV5-4 and TRBJ2-5; 9 nucleotides align to TRBD2. V gave up 4 bases and J gave up 2 bases; unmatched junction bases: 6. In germline, CDR1 is SGHNT, CDR2 YYREEE (reference sequence). The CDR3 covers 15 residues. CDR3 DNA sequence: TGTGCCAGCAGCCGAGATAGCGGGGGACAAGAGACCCAGTACTTC. This gives the protein CASSRDSGGQETQYF.

The CDR3 DNA reads as TGCAGTGCCGAGGAGAACCAAGAGACCCAGTACTTC. This translates into CSAEENQETQYF. The gene calls are TRBV20-1 and TRBJ2-5; D uncertain. V was clipped by 6 bases and J by 0 bases, with 8 bases between them. Germline-derived CDR1 and CDR2 are DFQATT and SNEGSKA (reference sequence). The CDR3 runs 12 residues.

This clonotype has just a few counts. The gene calls are TRBV29-1 and TRBJ2-3; no definite D call. Per germline, CDR1 SQVTM and CDR2 ANQGSEA. V gave up 2 bases and J gave up 1 base, with 10 bases separating them. The CDR3 has 14 residues. The CDR3 DNA follows: TGCAGCGTTGAAACGAACTGGGGCACAGATACGCAGTATTTT. It specifies CSVETNWGTDTQYF.

The chain uses TRBV5-1 and TRBJ2-3; TRBD1 might be the D (5 bases). The CDR3 covers 14 residues. The germline V gene encodes CDR1 SGHRS and CDR2 YFSETQ. V was cut by 4 bases and J by 2 bases, with 11 bases left in between. The CDR3 region has the DNA TGCGCCAGCAGCCCTTGGACACCCACAGATACGCAGTATTTT. As protein: CASSPWTPTDTQYF.

The V and J genes are TRBV4-3 and TRBJ2-3; the match to TRBD1 covers 7 bases. The CDR3 is 14 amino acids. V was pared by 4 bases and J by 6 bases, with 7 bases of the junction left unmatched. Germline values: CDR1 LGHNA, CDR2 YSLEER. DNA for the CDR3: TGCGCCAGCAGCCCAACAGGGGTTTATGATACGCAGTATTTT. Translation: CASSPTGVYDTQYF.

This chain uses TRBV5-6 with TRBJ2-3; unclear D gene. There are 13 residues in the CDR3. Between the trimmed V and J ends, which lost 6 bases and 2 bases, there was a span of 10 bases. Germline lookup yields CDR1 SGHDT and CDR2 YYEEEE. CDR3 in amino acids: CASNLETTDTQYF. The CDR3 DNA sequence: TGTGCCAGCAATCTCGAGACCACAGATACGCAGTATTTT.

J is TRBJ2-5 and V is TRBV20-1; 7 bases are a match to TRBD2. The better agreement between TRBJ2-7 and the DNA end casts doubt on the J call. The CDR3 length is 12 residues. Germline V gene sequence: CDR1 DFQATT, CDR2 SNEGSKA (reference sequence). The CDR3, as DNA: TGCAGTGCCAAGGGAGGGAGGAACGAGCAGTACTTC. The encoded protein is CSAKGGRNEQYF.

The V gene is TRBV6-1, the J gene TRBJ1-4; maybe TRBD1 (5 bases). V was clipped by 11 bases and J by 4 bases, with 17 bases between them. The CDR3 is 14 amino acids. CDR1 is MNHNS, CDR2 SASEGT, per germline. The CDR3 loop reads CARSLTDYNEKLFF. The CDR3 region has the DNA TGTGCCCGCTCCTTGACAGATTATAATGAAAAACTGTTTTTT.

V is TRBV20-1 and J is TRBJ2-3; 13 bases map to TRBD2. In germline, CDR1 is DFQATT, CDR2 SNEGSKA (reference sequence). The CDR3 is 16 amino acids. Germline trimming cut 6 bases from V and 2 bases from J; bases unmatched to any gene: 8. The CDR3 loop reads CSARLAGGPNTDTQYF. The CDR3 DNA sequence: TGCAGTGCCAGACTAGCGGGGGGACCCAACACAGATACGCAGTATTTT.